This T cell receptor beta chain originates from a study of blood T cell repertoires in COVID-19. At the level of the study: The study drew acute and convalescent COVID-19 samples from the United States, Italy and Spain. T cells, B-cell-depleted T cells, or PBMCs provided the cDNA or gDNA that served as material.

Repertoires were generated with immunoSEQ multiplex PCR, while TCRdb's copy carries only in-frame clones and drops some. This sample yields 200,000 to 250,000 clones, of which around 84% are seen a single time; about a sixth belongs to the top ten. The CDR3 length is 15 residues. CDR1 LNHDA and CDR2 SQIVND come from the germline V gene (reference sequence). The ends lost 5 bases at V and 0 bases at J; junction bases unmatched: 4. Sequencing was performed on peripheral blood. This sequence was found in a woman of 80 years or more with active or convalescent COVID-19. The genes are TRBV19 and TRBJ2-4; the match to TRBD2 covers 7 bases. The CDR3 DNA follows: TGTGCCAGTAGTGGGCTAGCGGTAGCCAAAAACATTCAGTACTTC. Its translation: CASSGLAVAKNIQYF.